These T cell receptor beta chains were read from a single sample in a study of T cell clonotyping in hematopoietic cell transplantation. TCRdb's copy holds only in-frame clones and misses some; the assay was immunoSEQ multiplex PCR. Of 35,000 to 50,000 clones listed, roughly 96% are singletons. The sequenced sample was peripheral blood mononuclear cells. Every receptor here comes from a man aged 25-40 years in good health. Some clones in this sample may be carry-over from other donors' samples. Both conserved end residues are part of each CDR3. D genes are given only for firm matches. A row's size may be missing; if present it is once, few, many or a size class.

J	size	V	D	length	DNA	CDR3
TRBJ1-1	NA	TRBV18	NA	19	TGTGCCAGCTCACCGGCTGGAGTCCCCGGGGTCAGTTTGAACACTGAAGCTTTCTTT	CASSPAGVPGVSLNTEAFF
TRBJ1-1	NA	TRBV4-3	TRBD1	15	TGCGCCAGCAGCCGAGAGACAGGGGTGGCCACTGAAGCTTTCTTT	CASSRETGVATEAFF
TRBJ2-2	few	TRBV4-2	TRBD2	16	TGTGCCAGCAGCCCCGGGACTAGCGGGAGCACCGGGGAGCTGTTTTTT	CASSPGTSGSTGELFF
TRBJ1-2	NA	TRBV7-9	TRBD1	15	TGTGCCAGCAGCGATGGGACAGCTCTTAACTATGGCTACACCTTC	CASSDGTALNYGYTF
TRBJ2-2	NA	TRBV2	TRBD1	15	TGTGCCAGCAGTGGACAGGGGGCCTACACCGGGGAGCTGTTTTTT	CASSGQGAYTGELFF
TRBJ2-7	NA	TRBV30	NA	13	TGTGCCTGGGCTCGGGACACCTCCTACGAGCAGTACTTC	CAWARDTSYEQYF
TRBJ1-2	NA	TRBV27	NA	16	TGTGCCAGCAGTTACTCCGGGGGCGAGGAAGACTATGGCTACACCTTC	CASSYSGGEEDYGYTF
TRBJ1-6	NA	TRBV5-6	NA	17	TGTGCCAGCAGTCCTCAGGGGCGGGGGCCCTATAATTCACCCCTCCACTTT	CASSPQGRGPYNSPLHF
TRBJ1-1	NA	TRBV11-3	NA	14	TGTGCCAGCAGCTCGTCAAGTGACAACACTGAAGCTTTCTTT	CASSSSSDNTEAFF
TRBJ2-3	NA	TRBV4-2	NA	16	TGTGCCAGCAGCCAAGAAATGAGGGGGGGCACAGATACGCAGTATTTT	CASSQEMRGGTDTQYF
TRBJ2-1	once	TRBV30	TRBD2	15	TGTGCCTGGATAAGAGCGGGAGTAGGAACGAATGAGCAGTTCTTC	CAWIRAGVGTNEQFF
TRBJ2-2	NA	TRBV7-3	NA	14	TGTGCCAGCAGGTACACAACGAACACCGGGGAGCTGTTTTTT	CASRYTTNTGELFF
TRBJ1-2	once	TRBV29-1	NA	11	TGCAGCGTTGAGTCCAACTATGGCTACACCTTC	CSVESNYGYTF
TRBJ1-5	NA	TRBV9	NA	15	TGTGCCAGCACCCGGGGGGATAATAGCAATCAGCCCCAGCATTTT	CASTRGDNSNQPQHF
TRBJ2-7	once	TRBV7-8	NA	10	TGTGCCAGCAGCAACTACGAGCAGTACTTC	CASSNYEQYF
TRBJ1-1	NA	TRBV25-1	TRBD1	14	TGTGCCAGCAGGGGATACAGGGGGAACACTGAAGCTTTCTTT	CASRGYRGNTEAFF
TRBJ2-5	NA	TRBV11-2	TRBD1	15	TGTGCCAGCAGCTTAAGAGGGGGCGGCTCGGAGACCCAGTACTTC	CASSLRGGGSETQYF
TRBJ1-2	NA	TRBV5-1	NA	12	TGCGCCAGCAGCTCCGACTTATATGGCTACACCTTC	CASSSDLYGYTF
TRBJ1-2	NA	TRBV25-1	TRBD1	14	TGTGCCAGCAGTGAGCCCGGGACAGGGAATGGCTACACCTTC	CASSEPGTGNGYTF
TRBJ2-7	NA	TRBV6-1	TRBD2	17	TGTGCCAGCAGTGAGGGACTAGCGGGGGGCACGCTCTACGAGCAGTACTTC	CASSEGLAGGTLYEQYF
TRBJ1-4	NA	TRBV29-1	NA	11	TGCAGCGCCAGGACTAATGAAAAACTGTTTTTT	CSARTNEKLFF
TRBJ2-7	once	TRBV9	NA	14	TGTGCCAGCAGCGTAGGGGAGTGGTCCTACGAGCAGTACTTC	CASSVGEWSYEQYF
TRBJ1-2	NA	TRBV19	NA	12	TGTGCCAGTAGTAGGCCGTTTTATGGCTACACCTTC	CASSRPFYGYTF
TRBJ2-5	NA	TRBV19	NA	11	TGTGCCAGTAGTTGGGGAAAGACCCAGTACTTC	CASSWGKTQYF
TRBJ1-1	once	TRBV6-6	TRBD1	15	TGTGCCAGCAGTTACTACAGGGGTGGCGGAACTGAAGCTTTCTTT	CASSYYRGGGTEAFF
TRBJ1-2	NA	TRBV4-3	TRBD1	15	TGCGCCAGCAGCCCTGGGACAGGGGGGGGCTATGGCTACACCTTC	CASSPGTGGGYGYTF
TRBJ1-2	NA	TRBV2	NA	15	TGTGCCAGCAGGGAAGAGAGGGGAGCTAACTATGGCTACACCTTC	CASREERGANYGYTF
TRBJ1-3	NA	TRBV27	NA	16	TGTGCCAGCAGTTTATATTCCTCCCCGGGGGGAAACACCATATATTTT	CASSLYSSPGGNTIYF
TRBJ2-7	NA	TRBV19	NA	13	TGTGCCAGTAGAGATACTCTCTCCTACGAGCAGTACTTC	CASRDTLSYEQYF
TRBJ1-6	NA	TRBV10-1	NA	14	TGCGCCAGCAGTGTTTCACAGGGAGGTTCACCCCTCCACTTT	CASSVSQGGSPLHF
TRBJ2-3	once	TRBV7-9	NA	14	TGTGCCAGCAGCCGCATGGGGGGTCTCGATACGCAGTATTTT	CASSRMGGLDTQYF
TRBJ2-7	once	TRBV5-1	TRBD1	18	TGCGCCAGCAGGAGTGGGCAGACAGGGGGCGGAGCGGGGAGCGAGCAGTACTTC	CASRSGQTGGGAGSEQYF
TRBJ2-7	NA	TRBV10-3	NA	15	TGTGCCATCCGGGGAGCAGGTGGCACGACCTACGAGCAGTACTTC	CAIRGAGGTTYEQYF
TRBJ2-5	NA	TRBV5-1	TRBD2	15	TGCGCCAGCAGCGGGACTAGCGGGGGCCAGGAGACCCAGTACTTC	CASSGTSGGQETQYF
TRBJ2-5	NA	TRBV7-2	NA	14	TGTGCCAGCAGCCTTAACGGACCACCAGAGACCCAGTACTTC	CASSLNGPPETQYF
TRBJ2-1	NA	TRBV6-1	NA	12	TGTGCCAGCAGTGTGCTCTACAATGAGCAGTTCTTC	CASSVLYNEQFF
TRBJ2-1	NA	TRBV4-3	TRBD2	16	TGCGCCAGCAGCCTCACGACTAGCGGGAGTGGAAATGAGCAGTTCTTC	CASSLTTSGSGNEQFF
TRBJ1-2	NA	TRBV9	NA	14	TGTGCCAGCAGCGTCGACCCTATTAACTATGGCTACACCTTC	CASSVDPINYGYTF
TRBJ2-5	NA	TRBV9	NA	16	TGTGCCAGCAGCGTAGGGGGGTTGGAATTCCAAGAGACCCAGTACTTC	CASSVGGLEFQETQYF
TRBJ1-5	NA	TRBV19	NA	13	TGTGCCAGTGCGGGCCAGAGAAATCAGCCCCAGCATTTT	CASAGQRNQPQHF
TRBJ1-6	NA	TRBV4-1	TRBD1	13	TGCGCCAGCAGCCCCGGGACAGTTCAATCCCTCCACTTT	CASSPGTVQSLHF
TRBJ1-2	NA	TRBV6-5	NA	15	TGTGCCAGCAGTTACGAAGGGACTTCTAACTATGGCTACACCTTC	CASSYEGTSNYGYTF
TRBJ2-5	NA	TRBV20-1	NA	10	TGCAGTGCTAGGGAAGAGACCCAGTACTTC	CSAREETQYF
TRBJ2-7	NA	TRBV6-6	NA	14	TGTGCCAGCAGGCAGGGTACCGGGTGGGACGAGCAGTACTTC	CASRQGTGWDEQYF
TRBJ2-7	NA	TRBV7-2	NA	14	TGTGCCAGCAGCTTAGGGCCAGTTTCCTACGAGCAGTACTTC	CASSLGPVSYEQYF
TRBJ1-1	NA	TRBV28	TRBD1	13	TGTGCCAGCAGCGGACAGGGGATGACTGAAGCTTTCTTT	CASSGQGMTEAFF
TRBJ2-1	NA	TRBV4-1	NA	12	TGCGCCAGCAGCCAGGGGGTGGATGAGCAGTTCTTC	CASSQGVDEQFF
TRBJ2-2	NA	TRBV25-1	NA	16	TGTGCCAGCAGTGAATACACAGGGTGGAACACCGGGGAGCTGTTTTTT	CASSEYTGWNTGELFF
TRBJ1-2	NA	TRBV6-5	NA	14	TGTGCCAGCAGCTATATGGACAGTATCTATGGCTACACCTTC	CASSYMDSIYGYTF
TRBJ2-7	NA	TRBV29-1	TRBD1	12	TGCAGCGCTCAGGGACAGAATTACGAGCAGTACTTC	CSAQGQNYEQYF
TRBJ2-2	once	TRBV4-1	NA	17	TGCGCCAGCAGCCCTCAGGCCAATGGGTTACACAGGCGGGAGCTGTTTTTT	CASSPQANGLHRRELFF